The source of this T cell receptor (beta chain) is a study of read filtering for tumor transcriptome and immune sequencing. Study overall: Transcriptome libraries were built from DNase-treated RNA. Per sample, TCR-region reads ranged about 4.05 to 10.27 million by IR-seq, roughly 80 to 1273 by RNA-seq. The study, taken as a whole, reports: In IR-seq, single-read clonotypes were around 85% of clonotypes but roughly 3.5% of reads.

This clonotype was seen many times. Its antigen is as yet unknown. Bone marrow was sampled from every patient at the time of active disease. The library was built from 400 ng RNA with molecular barcoded adaptors for alpha/delta and beta/gamma chains. TCRdb called the reads again in MiXCR, with one record for every CDR3 protein. The sample lists tens of thousands of distinct CDR3 sequences, approximately 12% occurring once. Per germline, CDR1 MNHNY and CDR2 SVGAGI (reference sequence). Losses at the gene ends were 7 bases for V and 5 bases for J; bases not matched to a gene: 10. The CDR3 has 16 residues.

The clonotype originates from a donor over 35 with multiple myeloma. The sample taken for sequencing was a population of CD138-negative cells sorted from bone marrow. This chain joins TRBV6-6 and TRBJ2-3; TRBD2 matches 12 bases. In DNA form, the CDR3 reads TGTGCCAGCACCCTTCGACTAGCGGGAGCAGAAGATACGCAGTATTTT. This gives the protein CASTLRLAGAEDTQYF.